These 17 T cell receptor beta chains were sequenced from one sample in a study of vaccination and CD4 T cells after COVID-19. TCRdb analysed the PCR reads with MiXCR anew, one entry per CDR3 protein. Found here are 25,000 or so distinct CDR3 sequences, around 49% of them singletons; the top ten hold approximately 1%. Source: CD4+ T cells from blood, taken before SARS-CoV-2 vaccination. These receptor sequences come from a human donor who had recovered from COVID-19.

This clonotype has a handful of counts. A read error may produce the germline difference seen at one junction end. The chain employs TRBV19 and TRBJ1-2; no reliable D call. CDR3 length: 12 residues. Germline V gives CDR1 LNHDA, CDR2 SQIVND (reference sequence). The chain's CDR3 is CASSGLNYGYTF. CDR3 coding DNA: TGTGCCAGCTCCGGACTGAACTATGGGTACACCTTC.

This chain uses TRBV20-1 with TRBJ1-1, with 7 positions matching TRBD1. Germline-derived CDR1 and CDR2 are DFQATT and SNEGSKA (reference sequence). This CDR3 contains 13 residues. After removal of 3 bases from V and 4 bases from J, the junction contained 5 bases not matched to a gene. The CDR3 loop reads CSASRGFGTEAFF. CDR3 sequence (DNA): TGCAGTGCTAGCAGGGGGTTTGGCACTGAAGCTTTCTTT.

The chain carries TRBV6-5 and TRBJ2-6, with D unresolved. Trimming removed 0 bases from V and 4 bases from J, with 10 bases in between. The CDR3 is made up of 16 amino acids. Germline CDR1 reads MNHEY; CDR2 reads SVGAGI. The DNA of the CDR3 is TGTGCCAGCAGTTACTCTCCGGCACCCGGGGCCAACGTCCTGACTTTC. Amino acids: CASSYSPAPGANVLTF.

The V call is TRBV7-8, the J call TRBJ1-1; TRBD1 aligns across 7 bases. CDR1 is SGHVS and CDR2 is FQNEAQ in the germline V gene. The junction had 7 bases not matched to a gene; V was cut back by 5 bases and J by 7 bases. The CDR3 length is 13 residues. The chain's CDR3 is CASSQLGTVEAFF. The CDR3 nucleotides read TGTGCCAGCAGCCAGCTAGGGACAGTTGAAGCTTTCTTT.

The rearrangement links TRBV6-1 to TRBJ1-2, with D perhaps matching TRBD1 (5 bases). CDR3 length: 13 amino acids. V lost 1 base and J lost 7, with 10 bases in between. CDR1 is MNHNS and CDR2 is SASEGT in the germline V gene. CDR3 residues: CASSEVGARGYTF. In DNA form, the CDR3 reads TGTGCCAGCAGTGAAGTAGGGGCCCGTGGCTACACCTTC.

The chain combines TRBV6-1 with TRBJ1-3; D unclear. V was cut by 6 bases and J by 4 bases, with 10 bases left in between. This CDR3 has 13 residues. Germline CDR1 MNHNS, CDR2 SASEGT. CDR3 bases: TGTGCCAGCAGAGCCCTGGGAGGAAACACCATATATTTT. Translating gives CASRALGGNTIYF.

The J gene is TRBJ2-5, the V gene TRBV12-3 or TRBV12-4, with D uncertain. The CDR3 loop spans 13 amino acids. V was clipped by 1 base and J by 3 bases, with 6 bases between them. CDR3 nucleotide sequence: TGTGCCAGCAGTTTAGGAACCGAAGAGACCCAGTACTTC. Translated: CASSLGTEETQYF.

This clonotype was picked up a small number of times. V is TRBV7-7 and J is TRBJ2-2; no clear D. Deletions cut 8 bases from V and 1 base from J, with 11 bases between. Germline CDR1 reads SSHAT; CDR2 reads FNYEAQ (reference sequence). The CDR3 consists of 14 residues. The CDR3 DNA reads as TGTGCCAGCCAGGCAGTAGGGAACACCGGGGAGCTGTTTTTT. Its protein is CASQAVGNTGELFF.

The V and J genes are TRBV2 and TRBJ1-2, with D hard to call. The CDR3 totals 11 residues. Germline V gene sequence: CDR1 SNHLY, CDR2 FYNNEI. Trimming removed 7 bases at V and 4 bases at J, with 7 bases between. CDR3: CASTTLYGYTF. The CDR3 coding sequence is TGTGCCAGCACGACCCTCTATGGCTACACCTTC.

In this sample, this clonotype turned up once. This sequence joins TRBV19 and TRBJ2-1; D not resolved. CDR3 length: 13 residues. Per the germline V gene, CDR1 is LNHDA and CDR2 is SQIVND (reference sequence). V lost 6 bases and J lost 1, with 7 bases in between. In DNA, the CDR3 is TGTGCCAGTAGCAGGAGTTCCTACAATGAGCAGTTCTTC. This translates into CASSRSSYNEQFF.

The chain is built from TRBV7-6 and TRBJ2-2; 10 nucleotides agree with TRBD2. J gave up 1 base and V 5 bases, and 4 bases lay outside the gene matches. This CDR3 comprises 16 residues. Germline V CDR1 and CDR2: SGHVS, FNYEAQ. CDR3 residues: CASSPRTSGNTGELFF. The CDR3 DNA is TGTGCCAGCAGCCCCAGGACTAGCGGGAACACCGGGGAGCTGTTTTTT.

V and J are TRBV12-3 or TRBV12-4 and TRBJ1-1, with 10 positions matching TRBD1. The CDR3 length is 11 residues. V trimming: 6 bases; J trimming: 8 bases; junction bases outside the gene matches: 0. The DNA for the CDR3 is TGTGCCAGCAGGGACAGGGGGGAAGCTTTCTTT. Translating it yields CASRDRGEAFF.

The chain links TRBV10-3 to TRBJ2-7, with D perhaps TRBD1 (5 bases). The V end lost 0 bases, the J end lost 9 bases, and 9 bases lay between the germline ends. The CDR3 extends over 12 amino acids. CDR1 and CDR2 from the germline V gene are ENHRY and SYGVKD. The CDR3 region is CAISESRTRQYF. As DNA, the CDR3 is TGTGCCATCAGTGAGTCGAGGACAAGGCAGTACTTC.

This clonotype has only a few counts. V gene TRBV15 combines with J gene TRBJ2-2; D is unclear. The CDR3 consists of 16 residues. Germline CDR1 LNHNV, CDR2 YYDKDF (reference sequence). With 0 bases removed from V and 1 base from J, the gap between germline ends came to 9 bases. The CDR3 sequence is CATSRDRPGNTGELFF. The CDR3, as DNA: TGTGCCACCAGCAGAGACCGTCCGGGGAACACCGGGGAGCTGTTTTTT.

V is TRBV20-1 and J is TRBJ2-7; D might be TRBD2 (5 bases). This CDR3 region has 13 residues. V lost 0 bases and J 11 bases, leaving 17 bases between the germline ends. Germline V CDR1 and CDR2: DFQATT, SNEGSKA (reference sequence). The DNA for the CDR3 is TGCAGTGCTAGAGACCAATCTAGCCGATCAGAGTACTTC. Translating it yields CSARDQSSRSEYF.

This clonotype was recorded a few times. The chain employs TRBV7-9 and TRBJ2-5; D is possibly TRBD2 (6 bases). The germline V and J ends were trimmed by 2 bases and 1 base, with 11 bases remaining between them. The CDR3 loop spans 15 amino acids. Germline V gene sequence: CDR1 SEHNR, CDR2 FQNEAQ (reference sequence). CDR3 protein: CASSLRLGSQETQYF. CDR3 nucleotide sequence: TGTGCCAGCAGCTTACGCCTCGGGAGCCAAGAGACCCAGTACTTC.

This clonotype was found a few times. The rearrangement joins TRBV20-1 to TRBJ2-5; TRBD2 matches 14 bases. J was trimmed by 4 bases and V by 5 bases; bases with no gene match: 12. CDR1 and CDR2 from the germline V gene are DFQATT and SNEGSKA (reference sequence). This CDR3 has 17 residues. The CDR3 region has the DNA TGCAGTGCTCGTGGGACTAGCGGGAGTCCTAAGAGAGAGACCCAGTACTTC. Its translation: CSARGTSGSPKRETQYF.